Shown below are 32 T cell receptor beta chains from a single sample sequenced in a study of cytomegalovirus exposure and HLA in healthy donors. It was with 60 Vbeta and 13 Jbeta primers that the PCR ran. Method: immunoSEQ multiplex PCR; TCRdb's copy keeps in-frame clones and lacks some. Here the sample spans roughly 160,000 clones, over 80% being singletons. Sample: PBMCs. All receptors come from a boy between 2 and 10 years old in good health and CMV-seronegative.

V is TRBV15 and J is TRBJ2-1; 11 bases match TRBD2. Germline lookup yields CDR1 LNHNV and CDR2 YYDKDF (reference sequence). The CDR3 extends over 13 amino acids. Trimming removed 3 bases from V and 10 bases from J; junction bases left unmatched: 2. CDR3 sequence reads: CATSRTSGVEQFF. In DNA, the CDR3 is TGTGCCACCAGCAGGACTAGCGGGGTCGAGCAGTTCTTC.

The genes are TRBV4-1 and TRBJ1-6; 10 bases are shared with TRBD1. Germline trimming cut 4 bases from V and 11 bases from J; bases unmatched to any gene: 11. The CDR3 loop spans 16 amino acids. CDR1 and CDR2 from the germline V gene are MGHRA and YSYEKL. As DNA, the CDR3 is TGCGCCAGCAGCCCCCTAGCGGGACAGGGGTCCCCACCCCTCCACTTT. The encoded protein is CASSPLAGQGSPPLHF.

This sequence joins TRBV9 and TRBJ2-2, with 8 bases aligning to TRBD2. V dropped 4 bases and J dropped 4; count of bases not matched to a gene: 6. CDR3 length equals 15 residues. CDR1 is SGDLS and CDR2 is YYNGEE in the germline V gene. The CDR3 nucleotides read TGTGCCAGCAGCTTATCGGGGACTAGCACCGGGGAGCTGTTTTTT. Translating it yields CASSLSGTSTGELFF.

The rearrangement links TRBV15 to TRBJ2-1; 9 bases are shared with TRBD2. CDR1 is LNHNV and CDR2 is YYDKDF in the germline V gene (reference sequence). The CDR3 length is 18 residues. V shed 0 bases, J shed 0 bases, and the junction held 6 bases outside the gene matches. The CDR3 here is CATSRDPSGTSSYNEQFF. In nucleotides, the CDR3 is TGTGCCACCAGCAGAGACCCTAGCGGGACGAGCTCCTACAATGAGCAGTTCTTC.

CDR3: CASSVEQTDTQYF. Written as DNA, the CDR3 is TGTGCCAGCAGCGTAGAACAGACAGATACGCAGTATTTT. This chain joins TRBV9 and TRBJ2-3; D is ambiguous. The CDR3 is 13 amino acids. Trimming stripped 0 bases from V and 3 bases from J, with 5 bases between. Looked up from germline, CDR1 is SGDLS and CDR2 is YYNGEE.

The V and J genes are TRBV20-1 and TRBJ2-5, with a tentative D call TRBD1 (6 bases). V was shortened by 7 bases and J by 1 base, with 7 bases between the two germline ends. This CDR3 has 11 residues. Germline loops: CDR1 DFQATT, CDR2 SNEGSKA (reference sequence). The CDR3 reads CSGTVQETQYF. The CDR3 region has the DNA TGCAGTGGGACAGTCCAAGAGACCCAGTACTTC.

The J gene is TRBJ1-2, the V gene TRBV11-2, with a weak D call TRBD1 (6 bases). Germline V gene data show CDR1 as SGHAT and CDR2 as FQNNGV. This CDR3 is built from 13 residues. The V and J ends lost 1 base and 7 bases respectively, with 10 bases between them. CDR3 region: CASSLGGGAGYTF. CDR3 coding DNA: TGTGCCAGCAGCTTAGGCGGGGGGGCTGGCTACACCTTC.

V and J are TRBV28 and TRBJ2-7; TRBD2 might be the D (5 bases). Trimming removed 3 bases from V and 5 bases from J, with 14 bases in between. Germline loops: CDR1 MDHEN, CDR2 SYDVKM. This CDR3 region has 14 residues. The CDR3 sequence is CASSFYRGRHEQYF. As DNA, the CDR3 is TGTGCCAGCAGTTTTTATCGGGGTAGACACGAGCAGTACTTC.

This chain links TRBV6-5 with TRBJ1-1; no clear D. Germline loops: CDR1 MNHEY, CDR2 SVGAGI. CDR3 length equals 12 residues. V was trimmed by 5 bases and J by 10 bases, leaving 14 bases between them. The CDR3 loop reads CASSVEAFGAFF. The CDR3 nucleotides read TGTGCCAGCAGTGTTGAGGCCTTTGGAGCTTTCTTT.

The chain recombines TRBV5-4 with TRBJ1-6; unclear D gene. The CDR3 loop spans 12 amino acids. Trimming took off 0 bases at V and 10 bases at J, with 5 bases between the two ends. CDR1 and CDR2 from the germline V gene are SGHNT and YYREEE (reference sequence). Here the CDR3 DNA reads TGTGCCAGCAGCTTGGACAGCTCACCCCTCCACTTT. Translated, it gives CASSLDSSPLHF.

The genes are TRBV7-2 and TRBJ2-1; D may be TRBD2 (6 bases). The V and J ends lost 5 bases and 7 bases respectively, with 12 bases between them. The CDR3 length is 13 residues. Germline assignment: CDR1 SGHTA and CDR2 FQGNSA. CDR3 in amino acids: CASSTSSVNEQFF. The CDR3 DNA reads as TGTGCCAGCAGCACCTCTAGCGTTAATGAGCAGTTCTTC.

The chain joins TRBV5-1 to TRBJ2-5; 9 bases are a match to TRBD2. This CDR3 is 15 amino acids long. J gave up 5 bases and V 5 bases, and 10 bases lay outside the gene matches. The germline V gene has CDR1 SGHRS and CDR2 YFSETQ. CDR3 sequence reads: CASRLSAGGLETQYF. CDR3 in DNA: TGCGCCAGCAGACTTTCGGCGGGGGGGTTGGAGACCCAGTACTTC. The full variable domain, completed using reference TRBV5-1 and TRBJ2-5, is KAGVTQTPRYLIKTRGQQVTLSCSPISGHRSVSWYQQTPGQGLQFLFEYFSETQRNKGNFPGRFSGRQFSNSRSEMNVSTLELGDSALYLCASRLSAGGLETQYFGPGTRLLVL.

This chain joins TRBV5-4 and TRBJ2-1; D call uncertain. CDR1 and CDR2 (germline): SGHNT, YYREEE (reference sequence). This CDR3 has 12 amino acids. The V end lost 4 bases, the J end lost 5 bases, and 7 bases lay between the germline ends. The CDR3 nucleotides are TGTGCCAGCAGCCGCAGTGACAATGAGCAGTTCTTC. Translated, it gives CASSRSDNEQFF.

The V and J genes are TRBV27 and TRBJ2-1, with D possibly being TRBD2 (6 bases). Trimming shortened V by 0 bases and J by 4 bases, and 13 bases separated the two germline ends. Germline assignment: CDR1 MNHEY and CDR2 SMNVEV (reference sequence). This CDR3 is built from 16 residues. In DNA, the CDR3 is TGTGCCAGCAGTTTATCTGGGGGGAGAGGTTACAATGAGCAGTTCTTC. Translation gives CASSLSGGRGYNEQFF.

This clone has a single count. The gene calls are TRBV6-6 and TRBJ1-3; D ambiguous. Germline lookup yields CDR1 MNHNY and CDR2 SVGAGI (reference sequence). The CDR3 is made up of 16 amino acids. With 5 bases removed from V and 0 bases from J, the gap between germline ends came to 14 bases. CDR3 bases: TGTGCCAGCAGTGTAAGAGGAGAGCTCTCTGGAAACACCATATATTTT. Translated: CASSVRGELSGNTIYF.

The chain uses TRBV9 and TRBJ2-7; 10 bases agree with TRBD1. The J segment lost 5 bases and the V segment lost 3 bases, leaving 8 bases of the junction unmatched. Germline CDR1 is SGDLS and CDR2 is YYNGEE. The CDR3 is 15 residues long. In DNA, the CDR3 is TGTGCCAGCAGCGCTTCCGGGACAGGGGCGGACGAGCAGTACTTC. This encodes CASSASGTGADEQYF.

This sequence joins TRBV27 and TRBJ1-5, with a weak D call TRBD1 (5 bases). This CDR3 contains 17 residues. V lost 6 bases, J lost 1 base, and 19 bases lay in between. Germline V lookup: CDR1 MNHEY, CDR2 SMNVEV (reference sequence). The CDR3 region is CASRPKGTPLSNQPQHF. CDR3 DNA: TGTGCCAGCAGACCTAAAGGGACTCCCCTAAGCAATCAGCCCCAGCATTTT.

CDR3 region: CASSLVAGADTQYF. The CDR3 DNA reads TGTGCCAGCAGCTTAGTGGCAGGGGCAGATACGCAGTATTTT. The chain joins TRBV11-2 to TRBJ2-3, with D possibly being TRBD1 (6 bases). Germline V lookup: CDR1 SGHAT, CDR2 FQNNGV. Between the trimmed V and J ends, which lost 1 base and 4 bases, there was a span of 9 bases. The CDR3 totals 14 residues.

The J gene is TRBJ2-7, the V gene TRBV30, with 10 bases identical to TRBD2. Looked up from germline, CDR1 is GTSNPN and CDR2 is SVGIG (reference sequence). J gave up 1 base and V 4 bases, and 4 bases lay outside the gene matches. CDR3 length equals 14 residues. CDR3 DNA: TGTGCCTGGACCCTAGCGGGAGTATCCTACGAGCAGTACTTC. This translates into CAWTLAGVSYEQYF.

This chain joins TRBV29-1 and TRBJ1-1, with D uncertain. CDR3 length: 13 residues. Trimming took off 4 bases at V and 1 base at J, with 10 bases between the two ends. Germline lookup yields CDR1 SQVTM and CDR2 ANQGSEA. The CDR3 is CSVGADKNTEAFF. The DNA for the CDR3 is TGCAGCGTTGGTGCGGATAAGAACACTGAAGCTTTCTTT. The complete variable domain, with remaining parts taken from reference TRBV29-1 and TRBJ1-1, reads SAVISQKPSRDICQRGTSLTIQCQVDSQVTMMFWYRQQPGQSLTLIATANQGSEATYESGFVIDKFPISRPNLTFSTLTVSNMSPEDSSIYLCSVGADKNTEAFFGQGTRLTVV.

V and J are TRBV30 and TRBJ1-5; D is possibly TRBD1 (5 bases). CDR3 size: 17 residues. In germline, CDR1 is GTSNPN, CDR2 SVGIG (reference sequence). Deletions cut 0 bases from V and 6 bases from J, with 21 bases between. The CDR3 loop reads CAWSVAGLLRGGQPQHF. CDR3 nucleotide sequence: TGTGCCTGGAGTGTAGCGGGACTCCTAAGGGGTGGTCAGCCCCAGCATTTT.

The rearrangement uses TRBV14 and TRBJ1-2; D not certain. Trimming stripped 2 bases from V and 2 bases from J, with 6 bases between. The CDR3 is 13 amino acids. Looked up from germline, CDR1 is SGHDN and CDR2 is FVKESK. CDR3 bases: TGTGCCAGCAGCCAAACAGCAAACTATGGCTACACCTTC. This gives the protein CASSQTANYGYTF.

CDR3 nucleotide sequence: TGTGCCAGCAGTTCGACCGGGACAATCGGGAAGGGCTACACCTTC. This codes for CASSSTGTIGKGYTF. V is TRBV27 and J is TRBJ1-2, with D possibly TRBD1 on 6 matching bases. The V gene's germline CDR1 is MNHEY and CDR2 SMNVEV (reference sequence). CDR3 length: 15 amino acids. Trimming shortened V by 4 bases and J by 8 bases, and 20 bases separated the two germline ends.

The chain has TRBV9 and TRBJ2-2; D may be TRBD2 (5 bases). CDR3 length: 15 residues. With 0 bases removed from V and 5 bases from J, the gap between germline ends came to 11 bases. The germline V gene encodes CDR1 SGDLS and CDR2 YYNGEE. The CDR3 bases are TGTGCCAGCAGCGTAGCGGGTAGGGAGACCGGGGAGCTGTTTTTT. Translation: CASSVAGRETGELFF.

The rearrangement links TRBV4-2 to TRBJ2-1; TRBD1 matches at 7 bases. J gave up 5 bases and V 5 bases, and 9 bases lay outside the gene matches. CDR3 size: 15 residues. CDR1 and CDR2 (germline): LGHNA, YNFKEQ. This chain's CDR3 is CASSSTGEDHNEQFF. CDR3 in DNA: TGTGCCAGCAGCTCAACAGGGGAAGACCACAATGAGCAGTTCTTC.

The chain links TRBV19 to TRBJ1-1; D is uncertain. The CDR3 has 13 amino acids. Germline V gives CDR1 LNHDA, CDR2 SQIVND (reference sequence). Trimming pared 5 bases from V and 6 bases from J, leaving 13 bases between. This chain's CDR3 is CASSLGMRAEAFF. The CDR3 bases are TGTGCCAGTAGTTTAGGAATGAGGGCTGAAGCTTTCTTT.

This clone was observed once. DNA of the CDR3: TGTGCCAGCAGCTTTACCGGGACAGGGGCTGGAAACACCATATATTTT. Its translation is CASSFTGTGAGNTIYF. V usage is TRBV7-2 and J usage is TRBJ1-3; 10 positions agree with TRBD1. After removal of 3 bases from V and 2 bases from J, the junction contained 4 bases not matched to a gene. Germline V CDR1 and CDR2: SGHTA, FQGNSA. CDR3 length equals 16 residues.

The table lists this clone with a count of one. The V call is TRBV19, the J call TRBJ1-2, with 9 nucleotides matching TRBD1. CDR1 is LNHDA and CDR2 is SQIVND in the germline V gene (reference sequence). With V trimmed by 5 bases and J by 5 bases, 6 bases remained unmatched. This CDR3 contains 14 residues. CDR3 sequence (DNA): TGTGCCAGTAGTCGGGACAGGGAGAGGTATGGCTACACCTTC. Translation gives CASSRDRERYGYTF.

In DNA, the CDR3 is TGTGCCAGCAGTGAGGTGGGGCCTCAGCCCCAGCATTTT. As protein: CASSEVGPQPQHF. The chain joins TRBV6-1 to TRBJ1-5, with D maybe TRBD1 (5 bases). The germline V gene encodes CDR1 MNHNS and CDR2 SASEGT. The V end was cut by 3 bases, the J end by 6 bases, with 9 bases between. The CDR3 has 13 residues.

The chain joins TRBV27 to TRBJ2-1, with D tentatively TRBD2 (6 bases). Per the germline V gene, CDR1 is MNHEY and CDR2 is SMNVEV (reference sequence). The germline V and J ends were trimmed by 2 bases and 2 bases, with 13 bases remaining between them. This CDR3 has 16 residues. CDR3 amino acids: CASSLRPGAPYNEQFF. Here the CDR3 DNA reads TGTGCCAGCAGTTTAAGGCCGGGAGCCCCCTACAATGAGCAGTTCTTC.

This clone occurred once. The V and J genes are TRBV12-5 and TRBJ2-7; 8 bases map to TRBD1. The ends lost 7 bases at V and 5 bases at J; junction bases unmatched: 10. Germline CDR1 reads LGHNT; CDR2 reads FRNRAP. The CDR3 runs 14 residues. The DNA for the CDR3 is TGTGCTAGTGCTAAGACAGGGGCAGACGACGAGCAGTACTTC. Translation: CASAKTGADDEQYF.

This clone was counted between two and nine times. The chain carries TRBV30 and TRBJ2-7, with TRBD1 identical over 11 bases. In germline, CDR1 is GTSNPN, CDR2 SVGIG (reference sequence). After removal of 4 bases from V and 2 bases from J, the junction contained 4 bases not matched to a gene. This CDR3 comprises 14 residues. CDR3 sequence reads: CAWNPGQGAYEQYF. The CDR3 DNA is TGTGCCTGGAATCCGGGACAGGGGGCCTACGAGCAGTACTTC.